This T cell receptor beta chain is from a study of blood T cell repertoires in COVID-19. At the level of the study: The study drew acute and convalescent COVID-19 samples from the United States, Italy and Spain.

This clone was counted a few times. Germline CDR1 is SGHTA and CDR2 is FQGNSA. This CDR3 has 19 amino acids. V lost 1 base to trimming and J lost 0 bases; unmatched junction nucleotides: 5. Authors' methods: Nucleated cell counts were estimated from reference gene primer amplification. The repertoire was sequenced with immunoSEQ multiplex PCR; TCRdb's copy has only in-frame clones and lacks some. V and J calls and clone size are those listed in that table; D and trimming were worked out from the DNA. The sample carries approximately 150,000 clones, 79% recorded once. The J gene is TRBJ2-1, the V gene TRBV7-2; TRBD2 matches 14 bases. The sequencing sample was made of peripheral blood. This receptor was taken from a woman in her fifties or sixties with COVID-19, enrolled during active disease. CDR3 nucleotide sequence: TGTGCCAGCAGCTTAGTAGGGACTAGCGGGAGAATCTCCTACAATGAGCAGTTCTTC. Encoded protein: CASSLVGTSGRISYNEQFF.